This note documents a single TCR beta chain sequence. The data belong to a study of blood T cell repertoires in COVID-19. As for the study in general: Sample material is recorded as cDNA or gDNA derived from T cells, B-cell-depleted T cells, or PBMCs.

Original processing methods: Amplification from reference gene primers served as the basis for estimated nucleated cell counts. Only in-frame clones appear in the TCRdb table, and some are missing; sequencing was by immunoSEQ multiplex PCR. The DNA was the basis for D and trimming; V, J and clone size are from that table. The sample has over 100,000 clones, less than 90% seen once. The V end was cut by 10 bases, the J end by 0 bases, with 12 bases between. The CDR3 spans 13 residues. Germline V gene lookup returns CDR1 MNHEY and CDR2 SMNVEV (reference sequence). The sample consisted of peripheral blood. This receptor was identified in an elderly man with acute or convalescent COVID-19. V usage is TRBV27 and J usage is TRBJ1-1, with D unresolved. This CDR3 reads CATYATLNTEAFF. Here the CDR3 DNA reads TGTGCCACCTACGCCACGCTGAACACTGAAGCTTTCTTT.